This TCR beta chain derives from a study of identical twins. Study findings and constraints: The study reached conclusions through statistical analysis that was cross-sectional, not following the same donors. Weaker excess sharing between twins was seen in beta out-of-frame sequences. Carriage of fewer insertions was seen in abundant cord blood beta clonotypes, whereas memory repertoires showed none.

TCRdb passed the 5' RACE reads through MiXCR, listing each CDR3 protein once. The sample lists under 1 million distinct CDR3 sequences, 9% to 15% occurring once. The CDR3 is 17 residues long. V dropped 4 bases and J dropped 5; count of bases not matched to a gene: 15. Germline CDR1 and CDR2: SNHLY and FYNNEI. Points on this clonotype: What it recognizes is unknown.

Separately, the same data were catalogued under a study of yellow fever vaccine responses in identical twins. That work adds: Reported findings indicate that twins' vaccine T cell responses seemed partially convergent, partially personalized.

This TCR was recovered from a young woman in good health. J is TRBJ1-2 and V is TRBV2; the match to TRBD1 covers 8 bases. Sequenced sample: PBMCs. The CDR3 DNA sequence: TGTGCCAGCAGTGTCGACTACCCTCAGGGGGCGAGATATGGCTACACCTTC. Its protein is CASSVDYPQGARYGYTF. The full variable domain, completed using reference TRBV2 and TRBJ1-2, is EPEVTQTPSHQVTQMGQEVILRCVPISNHLYFYWYRQILGQKVEFLVSFYNNEISEKSEIFDDQFSVERPDGSNFTLKIRSTKLEDSAMYFCASSVDYPQGARYGYTFGSGTRLTVV.